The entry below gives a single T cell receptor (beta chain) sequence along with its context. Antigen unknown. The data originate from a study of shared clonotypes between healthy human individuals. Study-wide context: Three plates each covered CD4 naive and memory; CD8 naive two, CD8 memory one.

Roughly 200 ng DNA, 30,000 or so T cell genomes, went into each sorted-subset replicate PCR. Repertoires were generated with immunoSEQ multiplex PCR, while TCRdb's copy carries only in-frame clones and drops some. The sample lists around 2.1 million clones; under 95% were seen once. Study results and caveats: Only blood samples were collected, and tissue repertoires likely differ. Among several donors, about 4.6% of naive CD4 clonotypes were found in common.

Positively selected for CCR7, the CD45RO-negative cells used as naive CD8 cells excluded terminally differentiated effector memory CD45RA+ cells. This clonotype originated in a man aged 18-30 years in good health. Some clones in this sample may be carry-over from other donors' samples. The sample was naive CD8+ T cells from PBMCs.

The CDR3 coding sequence is TGTGCCAGCAGCTTAGCGGCCCCAGAAGCTTTCTTT. As protein: CASSLAAPEAFF. This sequence joins TRBV7-9 and TRBJ1-1, with D unclear. The germline V gene has CDR1 SEHNR and CDR2 FQNEAQ (reference sequence). The CDR3 length is 12 residues. Trimming shortened V by 0 bases and J by 8 bases, and 7 bases separated the two germline ends. Variable domain in full (rest from reference TRBV7-9 and TRBJ1-1): DTGVSQNPRHKITKRGQNVTFRCDPISEHNRLYWYRQTLGQGPEFLTYFQNEAQLEKSRLLSDRFSAERPKGSFSTLEIQRTEQGDSAMYLCASSLAAPEAFFGQGTRLTVV.